A selection of T cell receptor beta chains follows, all from one sample in a study of cytomegalovirus exposure and HLA in healthy donors. Produced via immunoSEQ multiplex PCR; TCRdb's table is partial and in-frame only. Counted here are 250,000 or so clones, 80% to 95% occurring once; the ten biggest clones make up about 1.5%. Sequencing was carried out using PBMCs. These receptors all stem from a girl aged 2 to 9 in good health and CMV-seronegative. Each CDR3 is given with its conserved first and last residue. D genes are given only for firm matches. Where a row states a size, it is once, few, many or the class of an expanded clone; other rows omit it.

size: NA; V: TRBV7-9; J: TRBJ1-1; D: TRBD1; CDR3: CASRRTGMNTEAFF; DNA: TGTGCCAGCCGCCGGACAGGGATGAACACTGAAGCTTTCTTT
size: NA; V: TRBV5-4; J: TRBJ2-7; D: TRBD2; CDR3: CASSSGDGGSDEQYF; DNA: TGTGCCAGCAGCTCCGGGGACGGGGGGTCGGACGAGCAGTACTTC
size: NA; V: TRBV5-1; J: TRBJ1-1; D: TRBD1; CDR3: CASSPGTGVLAFF; DNA: TGCGCCAGCAGCCCTGGGACAGGGGTGTTGGCTTTCTTT
size: NA; V: TRBV5-1; J: TRBJ2-7; D: TRBD1; CDR3: CASKAGGDIPYEQYF; DNA: TGCGCCAGCAAAGCAGGGGGTGATATCCCCTACGAGCAGTACTTC
size: NA; V: TRBV30; J: TRBJ1-1; D: TRBD1; CDR3: CAYHRGLSTEAFF; DNA: TGTGCCTACCACAGGGGGCTAAGCACTGAAGCTTTCTTT
size: NA; V: TRBV7-6; J: TRBJ2-2; D: NA; CDR3: CASSPDTGELFF; DNA: TGTGCCAGCAGTCCTGACACCGGGGAGCTGTTTTTT
size: NA; V: TRBV7-3; J: TRBJ2-2; D: TRBD2; CDR3: CASSQSGTSSAGELFF; DNA: TGTGCCAGCAGCCAATCCGGGACTAGCTCAGCCGGGGAGCTGTTTTTT
size: NA; V: TRBV4-2; J: TRBJ1-6; D: TRBD1; CDR3: CASSPGQGARNSPLHF; DNA: TGTGCCAGCAGCCCGGGACAGGGGGCTCGTAATTCACCCCTCCACTTT
size: NA; V: TRBV29-1; J: TRBJ1-4; D: NA; CDR3: CSAGGGPNEKLFF; DNA: TGCAGCGCTGGGGGGGGTCCTAATGAAAAACTGTTTTTT
size: NA; V: TRBV10-3; J: TRBJ2-3; D: TRBD2; CDR3: CANGRESTDTQYF; DNA: TGTGCCAACGGGCGGGAGAGCACAGATACGCAGTATTTT
size: NA; V: TRBV5-4; J: TRBJ2-1; D: NA; CDR3: CASSLGLLNEQFF; DNA: TGTGCCAGCAGCTTGGGACTCCTCAATGAGCAGTTCTTC
size: NA; V: TRBV5-6; J: TRBJ1-5; D: TRBD1; CDR3: CASSSRGNQPQHF; DNA: TGTGCCAGCAGCTCCAGGGGGAATCAGCCCCAGCATTTT
size: NA; V: TRBV7-9; J: TRBJ1-5; D: TRBD1; CDR3: CASSGTGPNQPQHF; DNA: TGTGCCAGCAGCGGGACAGGACCCAATCAGCCCCAGCATTTT
size: NA; V: TRBV6-5; J: TRBJ1-1; D: NA; CDR3: CAGQKGTEAFF; DNA: TGTGCCGGCCAGAAGGGGACTGAAGCTTTCTTT
size: NA; V: TRBV28; J: TRBJ2-3; D: NA; CDR3: CASSYQSGSSTDTQYF; DNA: TGTGCCAGCAGTTACCAAAGCGGTTCTAGCACAGATACGCAGTATTTT
size: NA; V: TRBV6-9; J: TRBJ1-5; D: TRBD1; CDR3: CASSYFLGVTGAINQPQHF; DNA: TGTGCCAGCAGTTATTTCTTGGGTGTAACAGGGGCAATCAATCAGCCCCAGCATTTT
size: NA; V: TRBV10-3; J: TRBJ2-1; D: NA; CDR3: CAISGLNNEQFF; DNA: TGTGCCATCAGCGGACTCAACAATGAGCAGTTCTTC
size: NA; V: TRBV6-6; J: TRBJ2-7; D: NA; CDR3: CASSYANEQYF; DNA: TGTGCCAGCAGTTATGCGAACGAGCAGTACTTC
size: NA; V: TRBV11-3; J: TRBJ2-2; D: NA; CDR3: CASSWTETSTGELFF; DNA: TGTGCCAGCAGCTGGACCGAGACTAGTACCGGGGAGCTGTTTTTT
size: NA; V: TRBV19; J: TRBJ1-2; D: NA; CDR3: CASSPQGNYGYTF; DNA: TGTGCCAGTAGTCCGCAGGGAAACTATGGCTACACCTTC
size: NA; V: TRBV30; J: TRBJ1-2; D: TRBD1; CDR3: CAWTGQGISIGYTF; DNA: TGTGCCTGGACTGGACAGGGGATTTCGATTGGCTACACCTTC
size: once; V: TRBV29-1; J: TRBJ1-1; D: NA; CDR3: CSASRRAPNEAFF; DNA: TGCAGCGCTTCCCGGCGGGCTCCGAATGAAGCTTTCTTT
size: NA; V: TRBV4-1; J: TRBJ2-7; D: TRBD1; CDR3: CASSQRTGSSYEQYF; DNA: TGCGCCAGCAGCCAAAGGACAGGGAGCTCCTACGAGCAGTACTTC
size: NA; V: TRBV2; J: TRBJ2-1; D: NA; CDR3: CASSYRVSYNEQFF; DNA: TGTGCCAGCAGTTACAGGGTAAGCTACAATGAGCAGTTCTTC
size: NA; V: TRBV4-2; J: TRBJ2-3; D: TRBD2; CDR3: CASSPSQGLAATDTQYF; DNA: TGTGCCAGCAGCCCTTCCCAGGGACTAGCCGCCACAGATACGCAGTATTTT
size: NA; V: TRBV7-7; J: TRBJ2-2; D: TRBD1; CDR3: CASSLRLGTAGELFF; DNA: TGTGCTAGCAGCTTAAGACTGGGGACAGCCGGGGAGCTGTTTTTT
size: NA; V: TRBV6-6; J: TRBJ2-7; D: TRBD2; CDR3: CASSRVAGAFYEQYF; DNA: TGTGCCAGCAGTAGAGTAGCGGGAGCTTTCTACGAGCAGTACTTC
size: NA; V: TRBV19; J: TRBJ2-1; D: TRBD2; CDR3: CASSPGLGLDEQFF; DNA: TGTGCCAGTAGTCCGGGACTAGGACTCGATGAGCAGTTCTTC
size: NA; V: TRBV6-5; J: TRBJ1-1; D: TRBD1; CDR3: CASRIDRAENTEAFF; DNA: TGTGCCAGCAGAATAGACAGGGCCGAGAACACTGAAGCTTTCTTT
size: NA; V: TRBV7-9; J: TRBJ1-1; D: NA; CDR3: CASSSRGEGNTEAFF; DNA: TGTGCCAGCAGCTCTCGGGGAGAGGGGAACACTGAAGCTTTCTTT
size: NA; V: TRBV18; J: TRBJ2-7; D: NA; CDR3: CASSPNRNEQYF; DNA: TGTGCCAGCTCACCCAACAGGAACGAGCAGTACTTC
size: NA; V: TRBV27; J: TRBJ2-3; D: TRBD2; CDR3: CASSFSSGTTDTQYF; DNA: TGTGCCAGCAGTTTTTCTAGCGGGACGACAGATACGCAGTATTTT
size: NA; V: TRBV27; J: TRBJ1-6; D: TRBD1; CDR3: CASRSDRGSYNSPLHF; DNA: TGTGCCAGCAGGTCAGACAGGGGCTCCTATAATTCACCCCTCCACTTT
size: once; V: TRBV6-1; J: TRBJ1-4; D: NA; CDR3: CASSVQTTNEKLFF; DNA: TGTGCCAGCAGTGTACAGACAACTAATGAAAAACTGTTTTTT
size: NA; V: TRBV5-1; J: TRBJ1-4; D: NA; CDR3: CASSLAGATNEKLFF; DNA: TGCGCCAGCAGCTTGGCGGGGGCAACTAATGAAAAACTGTTTTTT
size: NA; V: TRBV5-1; J: TRBJ2-5; D: NA; CDR3: CASSLEGGRETQYF; DNA: TGCGCCAGCAGCTTGGAGGGGGGGCGAGAGACCCAGTACTTC
size: NA; V: TRBV2; J: TRBJ2-7; D: TRBD2; CDR3: CASRGLAGAVEWQYF; DNA: TGTGCCAGCAGAGGACTAGCGGGAGCCGTAGAGTGGCAGTACTTC
size: NA; V: TRBV27; J: TRBJ2-3; D: NA; CDR3: CASSTRDTQYF; DNA: TGTGCCAGCAGTACCCGGGATACGCAGTATTTT
size: NA; V: TRBV6-1; J: TRBJ1-5; D: TRBD1; CDR3: CASSGGQGFNQPQHF; DNA: TGTGCCAGCAGTGGGGGACAGGGCTTCAATCAGCCCCAGCATTTT
size: once; V: TRBV6-4; J: TRBJ2-3; D: NA; CDR3: CASSPTVGDTQYF; DNA: TGTGCCAGCAGCCCCACAGTGGGAGATACGCAGTATTTT
size: NA; V: TRBV25-1; J: TRBJ2-1; D: NA; CDR3: CASSESGLSSYNEQFF; DNA: TGTGCCAGCAGTGAATCCGGGTTAAGCTCCTACAATGAGCAGTTCTTC
size: NA; V: TRBV18; J: TRBJ2-7; D: NA; CDR3: CASATAGVSSEQYF; DNA: TGTGCCAGCGCCACCGCCGGAGTCTCGTCCGAGCAGTACTTC
size: NA; V: TRBV2; J: TRBJ2-3; D: TRBD2; CDR3: CASSEVTSGRSTDTQYF; DNA: TGTGCCAGCAGTGAAGTGACTAGCGGGCGTAGCACAGATACGCAGTATTTT
size: NA; V: TRBV18; J: TRBJ1-6; D: NA; CDR3: CASSPKSQGPNSPLHF; DNA: TGTGCCAGCTCCCCCAAATCACAGGGACCGAATTCACCCCTCCACTTT
size: once; V: TRBV9; J: TRBJ2-7; D: TRBD1; CDR3: CASSPGTGRTYEQYF; DNA: TGTGCCAGCAGCCCAGGGACAGGGAGGACCTACGAGCAGTACTTC
size: NA; V: TRBV27; J: TRBJ2-1; D: TRBD2; CDR3: CASSLREGGYNEQFF; DNA: TGTGCCAGCAGTTTAAGGGAGGGTGGCTACAATGAGCAGTTCTTC
size: NA; V: TRBV5-4; J: TRBJ1-1; D: TRBD1; CDR3: CASSVKTGENTEAFF; DNA: TGTGCCAGCAGCGTCAAGACAGGGGAGAACACTGAAGCTTTCTTT
size: NA; V: TRBV2; J: TRBJ2-3; D: NA; CDR3: CASRVGRDPTDTQYF; DNA: TGTGCCAGCAGAGTAGGCAGGGATCCTACAGATACGCAGTATTTT
size: once; V: TRBV2; J: TRBJ1-1; D: NA; CDR3: CASSGIRQAEAFF; DNA: TGTGCCAGCAGTGGGATTCGACAGGCTGAAGCTTTCTTT
size: NA; V: TRBV18; J: TRBJ1-5; D: TRBD1; CDR3: CASSPQPGGEPQHF; DNA: TGTGCCAGCTCACCACAGCCAGGGGGCGAGCCCCAGCATTTT
size: NA; V: TRBV7-3; J: TRBJ2-1; D: TRBD2; CDR3: CASSSSGTSGGYEQFF; DNA: TGTGCCAGCAGCTCCTCCGGGACTAGCGGGGGGTATGAGCAGTTCTTC
size: NA; V: TRBV6-5; J: TRBJ2-3; D: NA; CDR3: CASSYGAIDTQYF; DNA: TGTGCCAGCAGTTACGGAGCGATAGATACGCAGTATTTT
size: NA; V: TRBV6-1; J: TRBJ1-1; D: TRBD1; CDR3: CASSEEGADTEAFF; DNA: TGTGCCAGCAGTGAAGAGGGGGCAGACACTGAAGCTTTCTTT
size: NA; V: TRBV4-1; J: TRBJ2-5; D: NA; CDR3: CASSQVYNTGRVGTQYF; DNA: TGCGCCAGCAGCCAAGTTTATAATACTGGTCGAGTTGGGACCCAGTACTTC
size: NA; V: TRBV6-5; J: TRBJ1-4; D: NA; CDR3: CASSYSSQEPREKLFF; DNA: TGTGCCAGCAGTTACTCGTCACAGGAACCTCGGGAAAAACTGTTTTTT
size: few; V: TRBV5-6; J: TRBJ1-1; D: TRBD1; CDR3: CASSYGTVSEAFF; DNA: TGTGCCAGCAGCTATGGGACAGTGTCTGAAGCTTTCTTT
size: NA; V: TRBV6-6; J: TRBJ1-5; D: TRBD1; CDR3: CASSFRRQGDNQPQHF; DNA: TGTGCCAGCAGTTTCAGGCGACAGGGGGACAATCAGCCCCAGCATTTT
size: NA; V: TRBV7-9; J: TRBJ2-3; D: NA; CDR3: CASSYQNADTQYF; DNA: TGTGCCAGCAGCTACCAAAATGCGGATACGCAGTATTTT
size: NA; V: TRBV5-6; J: TRBJ1-1; D: TRBD1; CDR3: CASSFGTATFF; DNA: TGTGCCAGCAGCTTCGGGACAGCTACTTTCTTT
size: NA; V: TRBV6-5; J: TRBJ1-5; D: NA; CDR3: CASSQSNQPQHF; DNA: TGTGCCAGCTCCCAGTCGAACCAGCCCCAGCATTTT